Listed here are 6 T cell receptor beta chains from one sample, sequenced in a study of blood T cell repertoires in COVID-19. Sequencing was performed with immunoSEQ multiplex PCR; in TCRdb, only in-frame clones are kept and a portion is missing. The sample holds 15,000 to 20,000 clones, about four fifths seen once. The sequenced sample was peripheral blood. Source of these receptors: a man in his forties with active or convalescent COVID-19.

The CDR3 DNA reads as TGTGCCAGCAGCTTAGATATGGGGGGACACACTGAAGCTTTCTTT. Translation: CASSLDMGGHTEAFF. The chain recombines TRBV7-2 with TRBJ1-1, with D maybe TRBD1 (5 bases). This CDR3 has 15 amino acids. The germline gives CDR1 SGHTA, CDR2 FQGNSA. The V end was cut by 1 base, the J end by 3 bases, with 12 bases between.

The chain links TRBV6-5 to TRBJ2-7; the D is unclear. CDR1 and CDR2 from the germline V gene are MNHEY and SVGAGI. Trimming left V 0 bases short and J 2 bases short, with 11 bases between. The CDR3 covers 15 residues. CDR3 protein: CASSYSRSEAYEQYF. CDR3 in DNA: TGTGCCAGCAGTTACTCGAGGTCCGAAGCCTACGAGCAGTACTTC.

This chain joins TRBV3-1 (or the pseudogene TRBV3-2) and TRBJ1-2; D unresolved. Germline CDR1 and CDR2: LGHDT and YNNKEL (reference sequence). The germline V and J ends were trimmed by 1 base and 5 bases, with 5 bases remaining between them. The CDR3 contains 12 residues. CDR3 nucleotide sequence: TGTGCCAGCAGCCAAGGAGGTTATGGCTACACCTTC. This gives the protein CASSQGGYGYTF.

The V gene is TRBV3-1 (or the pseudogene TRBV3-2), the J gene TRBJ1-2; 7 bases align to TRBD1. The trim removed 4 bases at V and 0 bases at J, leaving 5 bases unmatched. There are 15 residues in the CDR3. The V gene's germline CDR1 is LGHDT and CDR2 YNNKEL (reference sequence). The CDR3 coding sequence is TGTGCCAGCAGCCTACCGGGACAGCCTAACTATGGCTACACCTTC. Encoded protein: CASSLPGQPNYGYTF.

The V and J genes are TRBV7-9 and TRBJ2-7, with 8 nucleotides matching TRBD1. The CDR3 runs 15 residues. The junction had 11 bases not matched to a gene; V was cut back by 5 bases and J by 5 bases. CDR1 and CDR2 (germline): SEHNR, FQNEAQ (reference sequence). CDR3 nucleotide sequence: TGTGCCAGCAGCCCTGAGGCAGGGGGCACTCACGAGCAGTACTTC. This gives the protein CASSPEAGGTHEQYF.

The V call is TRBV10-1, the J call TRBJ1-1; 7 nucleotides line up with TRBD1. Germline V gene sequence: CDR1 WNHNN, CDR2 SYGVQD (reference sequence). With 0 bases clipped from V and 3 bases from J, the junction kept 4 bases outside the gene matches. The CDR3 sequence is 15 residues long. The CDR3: CASSESTGMDTEAFF. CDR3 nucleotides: TGCGCCAGCAGTGAGTCGACAGGGATGGACACTGAAGCTTTCTTT.